A single T cell receptor beta chain is shown here with its context. The antigen is undetermined. Germline V lookup: CDR1 SQVTM, CDR2 ANQGSEA. This CDR3 is built from 14 residues. V shed 4 bases and J shed 2 bases, with 14 bases lying between them. The entry originates in a study of cytomegalovirus exposure and HLA in healthy donors. PCR amplification relied on 60 Vbeta primers (plus 13 Jbeta primers). The protocol was immunoSEQ multiplex PCR, while the TCRdb copy is restricted to in-frame clones and leaves out a portion. This table lists tens of thousands of clones. Study conclusions and caveats: Overall, approximately 150 TCR beta chains were annotated as cytomegalovirus-associated.

The V and J genes are TRBV29-1 and TRBJ1-2; possible D gene TRBD1, 6 bases. The sequence came from a woman aged 40 to 49 in good health and CMV-seropositive. Sequenced material: PBMCs. The CDR3 loop reads CSVVRGGQNYGYTF. The CDR3 DNA sequence: TGCAGCGTTGTAAGGGGGGGGCAAAACTATGGCTACACCTTC.